This TCR beta chain was observed in a study of cytomegalovirus exposure and HLA in healthy donors. On this clone: The antigen remains undetermined.

The CDR3 consists of 14 residues. The V segment lost 4 bases and the J segment 7 bases; nucleotides outside the gene matches: 7. In germline, CDR1 is MGHDK, CDR2 SYGVNS. Study-level findings and limits: Reportedly, diagnosis of cytomegalovirus status by the classifier showed high specificity and sensitivity. Among the most significant clusters, several appeared linked to common viral pathogens in a later analysis. Productive status was seen about 90% or about 30% of the time for most TCR beta V segments in an earlier analysis. In a later analysis, a genetic analysis reported fewer productive-TCR N-insertions in an Asian-associated ancestry cluster than the cohort average.

The PCR contained 60 Vbeta and 13 Jbeta primers. TCRdb keeps only in-frame clones here, not all; method: immunoSEQ multiplex PCR. Of roughly 180,000 clones listed, roughly 80% are singletons. The clonotype comes from a female donor in good health and CMV-seronegative. This sequence joins TRBV25-1 and TRBJ1-1, with TRBD1 matching over 9 bases. The sequenced sample was PBMCs. The DNA of the CDR3 is TGTGCCAGCAGTGGCCCGGGACAGGGTTTTGAAGCTTTCTTT. This gives the protein CASSGPGQGFEAFF.